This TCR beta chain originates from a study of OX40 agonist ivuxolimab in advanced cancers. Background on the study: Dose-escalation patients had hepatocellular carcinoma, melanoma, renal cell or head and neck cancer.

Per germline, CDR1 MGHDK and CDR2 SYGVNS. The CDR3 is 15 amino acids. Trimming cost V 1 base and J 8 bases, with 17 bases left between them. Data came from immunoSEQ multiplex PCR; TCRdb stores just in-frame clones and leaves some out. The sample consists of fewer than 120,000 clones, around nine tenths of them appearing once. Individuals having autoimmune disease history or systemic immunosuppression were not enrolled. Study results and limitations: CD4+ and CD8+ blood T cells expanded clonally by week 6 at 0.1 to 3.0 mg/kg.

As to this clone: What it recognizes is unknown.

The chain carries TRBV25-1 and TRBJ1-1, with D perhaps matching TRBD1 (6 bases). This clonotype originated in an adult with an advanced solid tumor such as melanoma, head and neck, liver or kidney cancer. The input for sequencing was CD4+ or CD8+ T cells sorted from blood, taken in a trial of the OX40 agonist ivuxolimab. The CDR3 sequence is CASSESGGRELEAFF. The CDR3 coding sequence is TGTGCCAGCAGTGAATCGGGGGGCAGGGAATTGGAAGCTTTCTTT.